This is a list of T cell receptor beta chains from one sample in a study of T cell responses to AZD1222 COVID-19 vaccine. Profiling relied on immunoSEQ multiplex PCR, and the TCRdb table lists in-frame clones only, not all of them. Counted here are 30,000 to 35,000 clones, 80% to 90% occurring once; the ten biggest clones make up 6.8%. This specimen was peripheral blood, taken on day 0 of AZD1222 vaccination. The origin of the receptors is an adult in good health. Both conserved end residues are part of each CDR3.

v_call: TRBV5-6; j_call: TRBJ1-6; cdr3_length: 15; cdr3_aa: CASSLQGIFNSPLHF
v_call: TRBV6-1; j_call: TRBJ2-7; cdr3_length: 12; cdr3_aa: CASSESQAEQYF
v_call: TRBV19; j_call: TRBJ1-5; cdr3_length: 12; cdr3_aa: CASSMDNQPQHF
v_call: TRBV20-1; j_call: TRBJ2-7; cdr3_length: 11; cdr3_aa: CSANILYEQYF
v_call: TRBV2; j_call: TRBJ1-2; cdr3_length: 17; cdr3_aa: CASSEDFPSSPNYGYTF
v_call: TRBV19; j_call: TRBJ1-1; cdr3_length: 14; cdr3_aa: CASRPGTGFTEAFF
v_call: TRBV28; j_call: TRBJ2-4; cdr3_length: 17; cdr3_aa: CASRTSGGALAKNIQYF
v_call: TRBV29-1; j_call: TRBJ2-7; cdr3_length: 14; cdr3_aa: CSVEGLAGYDEQYF
v_call: TRBV7-2; j_call: TRBJ2-7; cdr3_length: 15; cdr3_aa: CASSTDRSLSYEQYF
v_call: TRBV9; j_call: TRBJ2-2; cdr3_length: 14; cdr3_aa: CASSVGGATGELFF
v_call: TRBV7-3; j_call: TRBJ2-5; cdr3_length: 13; cdr3_aa: CASSKNLQETQYF
v_call: TRBV5-1; j_call: TRBJ2-1; cdr3_length: 16; cdr3_aa: CASSLDGASGFGEQFF
v_call: TRBV29-1; j_call: TRBJ1-1; cdr3_length: 11; cdr3_aa: CSVVLNTEAFF
v_call: TRBV6-5; j_call: TRBJ2-7; cdr3_length: 16; cdr3_aa: CASSYSLRGSRHEQYF
v_call: TRBV6-5; j_call: TRBJ1-5; cdr3_length: 13; cdr3_aa: CASGSQQGQPQHF
v_call: TRBV28; j_call: TRBJ1-4; cdr3_length: 15; cdr3_aa: CASGPQGWGLEKLFF
v_call: TRBV20-1; j_call: TRBJ1-1; cdr3_length: 15; cdr3_aa: CSANDARSVDTEAFF
v_call: TRBV5-1; j_call: TRBJ1-2; cdr3_length: 14; cdr3_aa: CASSLWDRVYGYTF
v_call: TRBV14; j_call: TRBJ2-5; cdr3_length: 13; cdr3_aa: CASSQAPQETQYF
v_call: TRBV3-1/TRBV3-2; j_call: TRBJ1-6; cdr3_length: 17; cdr3_aa: CASSRFYGDRENSPLHF
v_call: TRBV9; j_call: TRBJ1-6; cdr3_length: 14; cdr3_aa: CASSGEIGFSPLHF
v_call: TRBV20-1; j_call: TRBJ2-7; cdr3_length: 14; cdr3_aa: CSASAVLAGWEQYF
v_call: TRBV19; j_call: TRBJ1-1; cdr3_length: 14; cdr3_aa: CASRGPGQGRRAFF
v_call: TRBV30; j_call: TRBJ1-5; cdr3_length: 17; cdr3_aa: CAWSKGTGGYSNQPQHF
v_call: TRBV3-1/TRBV3-2; j_call: TRBJ2-7; cdr3_length: 13; cdr3_aa: CASRSRVSYEQYF
v_call: TRBV11-2; j_call: TRBJ2-3; cdr3_length: 15; cdr3_aa: CASSFLAGSTDTQYF
v_call: TRBV5-1; j_call: TRBJ2-1; cdr3_length: 19; cdr3_aa: CASSLSSAPDRARYNEQFF
v_call: TRBV20-1; j_call: TRBJ2-5; cdr3_length: 15; cdr3_aa: CSASYGGGTQETQYF
v_call: TRBV5-5; j_call: TRBJ1-4; cdr3_length: 14; cdr3_aa: CASSLVIKEEKLFF
v_call: TRBV11-3; j_call: TRBJ2-1; cdr3_length: 14; cdr3_aa: CASSGVGGLNEQFF
v_call: TRBV5-1; j_call: TRBJ2-3; cdr3_length: 19; cdr3_aa: CASTFLPGTSGRGTDTQYF
v_call: TRBV5-5; j_call: TRBJ2-6; cdr3_length: 15; cdr3_aa: CASSLDWAGANVLTF
v_call: TRBV19; j_call: TRBJ1-2; cdr3_length: 14; cdr3_aa: CASSPGFVLYGYTF
v_call: TRBV5-8; j_call: TRBJ2-1; cdr3_length: 16; cdr3_aa: CASNPGGGVRNNEQFF
v_call: TRBV6-5; j_call: TRBJ1-1; cdr3_length: 16; cdr3_aa: CASSYLAALMNTEAFF
v_call: TRBV7-3; j_call: TRBJ2-5; cdr3_length: 16; cdr3_aa: CASSLGTTGPQETQYF
v_call: TRBV7-2; j_call: TRBJ1-6; cdr3_length: 12; cdr3_aa: CASSLERSPLHF